Included here is one T cell receptor beta chain sequence, with context. Its target is not known. The data were taken from a study of yellow fever vaccine responses in identical twins. Germline-derived CDR1 and CDR2 are SGHRS and YFSETQ. This CDR3 has 14 amino acids. J gave up 4 bases and V 4 bases, and 7 bases lay outside the gene matches. TCRdb processed the RT-PCR reads anew with MiXCR; each CDR3 protein has one entry. The sample has about 5,000 distinct CDR3 sequences; 65% to 90% are singletons. Whole-study findings and limits: Vaccine T cell responses of twins reportedly seemed partly convergent and partly personalized.

The source is a woman aged 18-29 years who received the yellow fever vaccine. This rearrangement joins TRBV5-1 to TRBJ2-7; TRBD1 agrees at 8 bases. The sample was T cells from blood (PBMCs), unsorted or a sorted subset (not recorded which), taken before or after yellow fever vaccination (not recorded which). The CDR3 DNA is TGCGCCAGCAGCGGACAGGGTGGGATTTACGAGCAGTACTTC. Its protein product is CASSGQGGIYEQYF. The full variable domain, its missing parts supplied by reference TRBV5-1 and TRBJ2-7, is KAGVTQTPRYLIKTRGQQVTLSCSPISGHRSVSWYQQTPGQGLQFLFEYFSETQRNKGNFPGRFSGRQFSNSRSEMNVSTLELGDSALYLCASSGQGGIYEQYFGPGTRLTVT.